This T cell receptor beta chain was identified in a study of Tregs in tolerant kidney transplant recipients. Study conclusions and caveats: This study did not directly address biological reproducibility.

Related graft donors supplied nonmyeloablative bone marrow transplants, and mixed chimerism was transient. CD4+CD25+CD127- Tregs, CD4+CD25- non-Tregs, CD4 and CD8 cells were sorted. Method: immunoSEQ multiplex PCR; TCRdb's copy keeps in-frame clones and lacks some. This repertoire includes 11,000 to 15,000 clones. The CDR3 has 14 residues. Per the germline V gene, CDR1 is GTSNPN and CDR2 is SVGIG (reference sequence). As concerns this clone: Its target is not known. Mismatch with germline at one junction end may stem from a read error. The CDR3 end lies 3 residues beyond the end of the read and is filled in from the germline J gene.

The chain combines TRBV30 with TRBJ2-1, with TRBD1 matching 10 bases. The sequenced sample was CD8+ T cells from blood (PBMCs), obtained 6 months after the transplant. The TCR comes from a human patient who received a combined kidney and bone marrow transplant. The T cells may come from the graft donor. CDR3 bases read: TGTGGCTGGAGTACAGGACAGGGGGACAATGAG. This sequence encodes CGWSTGQGDNE. The full CDR3 is CGWSTGQGDNEQFF.